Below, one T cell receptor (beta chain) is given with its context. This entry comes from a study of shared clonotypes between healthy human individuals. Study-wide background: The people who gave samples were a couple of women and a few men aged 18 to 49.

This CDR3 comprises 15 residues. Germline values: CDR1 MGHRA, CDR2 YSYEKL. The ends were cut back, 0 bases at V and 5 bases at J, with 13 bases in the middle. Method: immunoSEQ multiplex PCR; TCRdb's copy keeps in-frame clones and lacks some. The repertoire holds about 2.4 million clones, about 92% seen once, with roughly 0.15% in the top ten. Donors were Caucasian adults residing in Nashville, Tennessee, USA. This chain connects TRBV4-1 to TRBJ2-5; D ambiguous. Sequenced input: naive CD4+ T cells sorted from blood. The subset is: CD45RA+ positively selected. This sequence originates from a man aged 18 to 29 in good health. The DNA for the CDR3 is TGCGCCAGCAGCCAAGATGAAGCTATTTTGGAGACCCAGTACTTC. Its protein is CASSQDEAILETQYF.